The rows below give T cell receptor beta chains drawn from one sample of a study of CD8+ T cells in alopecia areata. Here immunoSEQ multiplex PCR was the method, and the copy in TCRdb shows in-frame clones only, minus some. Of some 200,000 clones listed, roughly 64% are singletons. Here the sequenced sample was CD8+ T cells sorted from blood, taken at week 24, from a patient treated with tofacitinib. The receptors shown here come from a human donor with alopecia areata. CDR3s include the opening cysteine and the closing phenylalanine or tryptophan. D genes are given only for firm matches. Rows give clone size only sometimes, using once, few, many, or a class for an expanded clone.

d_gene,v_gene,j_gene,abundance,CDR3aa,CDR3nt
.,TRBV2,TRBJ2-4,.,CASSVQDEIGIQYF,TGTGCCAGCAGTGTACAGGACGAAATAGGCATTCAGTACTTC
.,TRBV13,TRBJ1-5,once,CASSVRASNQPQHF,TGTGCCAGCAGCGTCAGGGCGAGCAATCAGCCCCAGCATTTT
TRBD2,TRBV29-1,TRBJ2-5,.,CSVEIPSHRASGGARYQETQYF,TGCAGCGTTGAAATCCCTTCTCATCGGGCTAGCGGGGGGGCTAGGTACCAAGAGACCCAGTACTTC
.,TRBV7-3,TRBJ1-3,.,CASSPRRRNGNTIYF,TGTGCCAGCAGCCCGCGGAGGCGGAATGGAAACACCATATATTTT
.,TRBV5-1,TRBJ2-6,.,CASSLDGTGANVLTF,TGCGCCAGCAGCTTGGATGGGACTGGGGCCAACGTCCTGACTTTC
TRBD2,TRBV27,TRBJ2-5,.,CASSPLTGRGGTQYF,TGTGCCAGCAGTCCACTGACCGGGCGGGGGGGGACCCAGTACTTC
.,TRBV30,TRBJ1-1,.,CAWSLAGEAFF,TGTGCCTGGAGTCTAGCCGGTGAAGCTTTCTTT
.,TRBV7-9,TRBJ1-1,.,CASSLLGRRNTEAFF,TGTGCCAGCAGCTTACTGGGACGGAGGAACACTGAAGCTTTCTTT
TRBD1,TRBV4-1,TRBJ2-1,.,CASSRRQGSAYNEQFF,TGCGCCAGCAGCCGCAGACAGGGGAGCGCCTACAATGAGCAGTTCTTC
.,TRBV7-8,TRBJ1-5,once,CARSSPGNQPQHF,TGTGCCAGGAGCTCGCCGGGGAATCAGCCCCAGCATTTT
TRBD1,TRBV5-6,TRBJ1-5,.,CASSWGTGLNQPQHF,TGTGCCAGCAGCTGGGGGACAGGCCTCAATCAGCCCCAGCATTTT
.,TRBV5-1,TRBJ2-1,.,CASSLGGPPREQFF,TGCGCCAGCAGCTTGGGTGGCCCCCCCAGGGAGCAGTTCTTC
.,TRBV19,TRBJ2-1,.,CASQPATYNEQFF,TGTGCCAGTCAGCCAGCAACATACAATGAGCAGTTCTTC
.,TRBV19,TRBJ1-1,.,CASRTNTEAFF,TGTGCCAGTAGAACGAACACTGAAGCTTTCTTT
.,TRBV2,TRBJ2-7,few,CASLNSYEQYF,TGTGCCAGCCTAAATTCCTACGAGCAGTACTTC
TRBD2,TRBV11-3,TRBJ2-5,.,CASSPWGGVAQETQYF,TGTGCCAGCAGCCCCTGGGGAGGGGTTGCGCAAGAGACCCAGTACTTC
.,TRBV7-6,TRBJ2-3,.,CASSLASGGRADTQYF,TGTGCCAGCAGCTTAGCGTCTGGGGGGCGGGCAGATACGCAGTATTTT
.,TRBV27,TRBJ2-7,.,CASSLRGEGGYEQYF,TGTGCCAGCAGTTTGCGGGGCGAGGGTGGGTACGAGCAGTACTTC
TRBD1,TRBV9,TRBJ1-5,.,CASSDGQGNQPQHF,TGTGCCAGCAGCGACGGACAGGGCAATCAGCCCCAGCATTTT
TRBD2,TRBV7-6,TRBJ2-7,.,CASSPRLAGDEQYF,TGTGCCAGCAGCCCCCGACTAGCGGGGGACGAGCAGTACTTC
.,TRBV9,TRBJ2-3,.,CASSTPSSTGTSSTDTQYF,TGTGCCAGCAGCACGCCGAGCTCAACCGGGACTTCCAGCACAGATACGCAGTATTTT
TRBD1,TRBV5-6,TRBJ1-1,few,CASSFQGGPEAFF,TGTGCCAGCAGCTTCCAGGGGGGGCCTGAAGCTTTCTTT
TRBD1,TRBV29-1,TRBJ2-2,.,CSVWTGEAGELFF,TGCAGCGTTTGGACAGGGGAGGCCGGGGAGCTGTTTTTT
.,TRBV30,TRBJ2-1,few,CAWTAVGVGNEQFF,TGTGCCTGGACAGCGGTGGGGGTCGGTAATGAGCAGTTCTTC
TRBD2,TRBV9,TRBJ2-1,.,CASSAGGGAYNEQFF,TGTGCCAGCAGCGCCGGCGGGGGGGCCTACAATGAGCAGTTCTTC
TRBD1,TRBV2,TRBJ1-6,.,CASLTGQGNSPLHF,TGTGCCAGCTTGACTGGACAGGGGAATTCACCCCTCCACTTT
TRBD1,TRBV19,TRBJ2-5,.,CASSIGTGYQETQYF,TGTGCCAGTAGTATAGGGACAGGGTACCAAGAGACCCAGTACTTC
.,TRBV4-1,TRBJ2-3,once,CASSHLPGTQGPYF,TGCGCCAGCAGCCATCTACCCGGGACTCAGGGTCCGTATTTT
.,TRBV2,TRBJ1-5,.,CAEGAGNQPQHF,TGTGCCGAAGGGGCAGGGAATCAGCCCCAGCATTTT
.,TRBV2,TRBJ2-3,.,CASPWRFTDTQYF,TGTGCCAGCCCATGGCGGTTCACAGATACGCAGTATTTT
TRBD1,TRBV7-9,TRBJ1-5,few,CASSRGQSNQPQHF,TGTGCCAGCAGCAGGGGACAGAGCAATCAGCCCCAGCATTTT
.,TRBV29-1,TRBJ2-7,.,CSVSPGSYEQYF,TGCAGCGTGTCACCGGGGTCCTACGAGCAGTACTTC
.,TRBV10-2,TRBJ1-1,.,CASSESMGSPRNTEAFF,TGCGCCAGCAGTGAGTCGATGGGGTCTCCCAGGAACACTGAAGCTTTCTTT
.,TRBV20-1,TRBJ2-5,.,CSAEAGTQYF,TGCAGTGCGGAGGCGGGGACCCAGTACTTC
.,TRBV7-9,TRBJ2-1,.,CASGLVGARPYNEQFF,TGTGCCAGCGGGCTCGTTGGGGCCCGGCCCTACAATGAGCAGTTCTTC
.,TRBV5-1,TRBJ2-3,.,CASSLSAGTDTQYF,TGCGCCAGCAGCTTATCAGCGGGCACAGATACGCAGTATTTT
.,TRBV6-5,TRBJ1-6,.,CASSYDSSYSPLHF,TGTGCCAGCAGTTACGACAGCTCGTATTCACCCCTCCACTTT
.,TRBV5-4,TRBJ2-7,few,CASSYFPGPLFGEQYF,TGTGCCAGCAGTTATTTCCCCGGACCCCTATTCGGCGAGCAGTACTTC
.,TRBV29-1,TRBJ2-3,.,CSVIQGPPQYF,TGCAGCGTAATACAGGGTCCCCCGCAGTATTTT
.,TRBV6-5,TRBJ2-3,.,CASSYHGTDTQYF,TGTGCCAGCAGTTACCACGGGACAGATACGCAGTATTTT
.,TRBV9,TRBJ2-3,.,CASSVTDTDTQYF,TGTGCCAGCAGCGTAACGGACACAGATACGCAGTATTTT
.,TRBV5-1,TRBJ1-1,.,CASSLEGTENTEAFF,TGCGCCAGCAGCTTGGAAGGCACTGAGAACACTGAAGCTTTCTTT
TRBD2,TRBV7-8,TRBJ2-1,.,CASSLGGSGESYNEQFF,TGTGCCAGCAGCTTAGGGGGTAGCGGGGAGTCCTACAATGAGCAGTTCTTC
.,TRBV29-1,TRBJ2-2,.,CSVDQGRAGELFF,TGCAGCGTTGACCAGGGACGGGCCGGGGAGCTGTTTTTT
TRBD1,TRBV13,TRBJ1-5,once,CASSSGQGIGQPQHF,TGTGCCAGCAGCTCGGGACAGGGAATTGGTCAGCCCCAGCATTTT
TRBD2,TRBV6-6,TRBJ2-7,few,CASSEGLAGAYEQYF,TGTGCCAGCAGTGAGGGACTAGCGGGGGCCTACGAGCAGTACTTC
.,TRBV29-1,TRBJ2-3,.,CSVRGPITDTQYF,TGCAGCGTTCGCGGCCCCATCACAGATACGCAGTATTTT
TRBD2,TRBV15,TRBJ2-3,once,CATSRAGTSFTDTQYF,TGTGCCACCAGCAGGGCCGGGACTAGCTTCACAGATACGCAGTATTTT
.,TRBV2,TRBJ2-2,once,CASSEDRIITGELFF,TGTGCCAGCAGTGAAGACAGAATCATCACCGGGGAGCTGTTTTTT
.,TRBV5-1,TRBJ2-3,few,CASSFLRDQGLGDTQYF,TGCGCCAGCAGCTTCCTCCGGGACCAGGGACTCGGTGATACGCAGTATTTT
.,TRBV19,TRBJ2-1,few,CASSIGLGGPEQFF,TGTGCCAGTAGTATAGGGCTTGGGGGACCAGAGCAGTTCTTC
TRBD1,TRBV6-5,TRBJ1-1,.,CASRTTGTEAFF,TGTGCCAGCAGAACGACAGGGACTGAAGCTTTCTTT
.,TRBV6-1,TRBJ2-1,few,CGRSHNEQFF,TGTGGTCGGAGCCACAATGAGCAGTTCTTC
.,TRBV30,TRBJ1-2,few,CAWSVRGTNYGYTF,TGTGCCTGGAGTGTTCGGGGAACTAACTATGGCTACACCTTC